This T cell receptor (beta chain) was obtained from a study of cytomegalovirus exposure and HLA in healthy donors. Overall study results and limits: The analysis excluded some indistinguishable V segments, including TRBV6-2 and TRBV6-3. In an earlier analysis, in 587 donors, most V segments appeared productive either ~87% or ~30% of the time.

Regarding this clone: Its antigen is not identified.

The junction had 3 bases not matched to a gene; V was cut back by 6 bases and J by 4 bases. Germline V CDR1 and CDR2: SQVTM, ANQGSEA. This CDR3 region has 13 residues. PCR employed 60 Vbeta and 13 Jbeta primers. Original processing notes: About 10 million of some 80 million unique TCR beta chains were shared, per a later count. Clones were sequenced by immunoSEQ multiplex PCR, and TCRdb holds only the in-frame ones, with some missing. The DNA was the basis for D and trimming; V, J and clone size are from that table. In the table there are about 86,000 clones, about two thirds of which are singletons. Sequencing used PBMCs. The chain is built from TRBV29-1 and TRBJ2-7; 13 bases line up with TRBD2. This sequence was found in a man in his 60s in good health and CMV-seronegative. CDR3 amino acids: CSVRTSGSYEQYF. DNA of the CDR3: TGCAGCGTGCGGACTAGCGGGAGTTACGAGCAGTACTTC.